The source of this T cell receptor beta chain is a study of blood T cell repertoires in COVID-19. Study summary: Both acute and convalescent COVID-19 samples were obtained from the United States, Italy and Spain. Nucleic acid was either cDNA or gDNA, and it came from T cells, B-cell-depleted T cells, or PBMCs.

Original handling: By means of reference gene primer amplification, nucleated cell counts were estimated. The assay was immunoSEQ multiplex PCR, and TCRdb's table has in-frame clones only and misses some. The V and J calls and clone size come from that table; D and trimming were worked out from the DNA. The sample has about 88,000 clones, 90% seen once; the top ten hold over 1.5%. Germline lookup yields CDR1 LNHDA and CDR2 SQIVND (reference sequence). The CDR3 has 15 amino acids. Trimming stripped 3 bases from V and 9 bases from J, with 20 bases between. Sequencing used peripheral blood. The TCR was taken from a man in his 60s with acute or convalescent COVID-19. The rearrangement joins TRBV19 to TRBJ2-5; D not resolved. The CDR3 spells CASSISTTTKVPQYF. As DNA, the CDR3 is TGTGCCAGTAGTATCTCCACAACCACAAAAGTGCCCCAGTACTTC.